This passage covers 26 T cell receptor beta chains from one sample sequenced in a study of control samples from healthy donors and cancer patients (dated by TCRdb to 2020 to 2022). The method was the immunoSEQ multiplex PCR assay. Not all clones reach the TCRdb copy of this immuneACCESS table, which keeps in-frame sequences only. Checked studies attribute under half of the gap to unresolved V genes and leave the rest unexplained. In this sample the table shows about 82,000 clones, 85% to 95% of which occur a single time. 4.8% of the sample rests with the top ten. Sample: blood. These receptors were obtained from a woman aged 18-29 years in good health.

This sequence joins TRBV7-2 and TRBJ2-7, with 12 positions matching TRBD2. The germline V gene encodes CDR1 SGHTA and CDR2 FQGNSA. V trimming: 9 bases; J trimming: 2 bases; junction bases outside the gene matches: 2. The CDR3 contains 13 residues. The CDR3 sequence: CASRTSGTYEQYF. The CDR3, as DNA: TGTGCCAGTAGGACTAGCGGGACCTACGAGCAGTACTTC.

The chain links TRBV3-1 (or the pseudogene TRBV3-2) to TRBJ1-2, with 7 bases aligning to TRBD1. CDR1 and CDR2 (germline): LGHDT, YNNKEL (reference sequence). Germline trimming cut 5 bases from V and 4 bases from J; bases unmatched to any gene: 13. This CDR3 contains 16 residues. The DNA for the CDR3 is TGTGCCAGCAGCGCCAGTGGAGGGGGCGCAGGCTATGGCTACACCTTC. Translated, it gives CASSASGGGAGYGYTF.

The V and J genes are TRBV5-1 and TRBJ2-3; no clear D. Between the trimmed V and J ends, which lost 4 bases and 3 bases, there was a span of 6 bases. There are 12 residues in the CDR3. Germline values: CDR1 SGHRS, CDR2 YFSETQ. The CDR3 DNA sequence: TGCGCCAGCAGCCTAAATACAGATACGCAGTATTTT. Translated: CASSLNTDTQYF.

This rearrangement joins TRBV10-3 to TRBJ2-2, with 7 bases fitting TRBD1. The CDR3 totals 16 residues. The ends lost 4 bases at V and 3 bases at J; junction bases unmatched: 8. Germline CDR1 ENHRY, CDR2 SYGVKD. The CDR3 DNA is TGTGCCATCAGTGGGTCCCGGGACAGAGACACCGGGGAGCTGTTTTTT. This codes for CAISGSRDRDTGELFF.

The V and J genes are TRBV27 and TRBJ1-2, with TRBD1 identical over 7 bases. Germline V gene sequence: CDR1 MNHEY, CDR2 SMNVEV (reference sequence). The V gene end was trimmed by 10 bases and the J gene end by 2 bases; junction bases not matched to a gene: 7. The CDR3 spans 13 residues. The chain's CDR3 is CATRRGVNYGYTF. The CDR3 DNA reads as TGTGCCACCCGCAGGGGGGTAAACTATGGCTACACCTTC.

V gene TRBV6-1 combines with J gene TRBJ1-2; possibly TRBD1 for D (6 bases). The germline V gene has CDR1 MNHNS and CDR2 SASEGT. V shed 2 bases and J shed 13 bases, with 14 bases lying between them. The CDR3 extends over 12 amino acids. The CDR3 loop is CASSERQAPGTF. The DNA of the CDR3 is TGTGCCAGCAGTGAAAGACAGGCCCCGGGCACCTTC.

This chain joins TRBV27 and TRBJ1-3; D ambiguous. The V end was cut by 5 bases, the J end by 0 bases, with 14 bases between. The germline V gene encodes CDR1 MNHEY and CDR2 SMNVEV (reference sequence). CDR3 length equals 16 residues. This CDR3 is CASSPHQQLSGNTIYF. CDR3 nucleotides: TGTGCCAGCAGTCCCCACCAGCAACTCTCTGGAAACACCATATATTTT.

The chain employs TRBV5-1 and TRBJ2-3; D not certain. The V gene's germline CDR1 is SGHRS and CDR2 YFSETQ. The CDR3 runs 14 residues. V was trimmed by 4 bases and J by 2 bases, leaving 11 bases between them. CDR3 sequence reads: CASSLGFFTDTQYF. CDR3 nucleotide sequence: TGCGCCAGCAGCCTAGGGTTTTTCACAGATACGCAGTATTTT.

The chain employs TRBV6-5 and TRBJ1-6; the D gene is possibly TRBD1 (5 bases). Looked up from germline, CDR1 is MNHEY and CDR2 is SVGAGI. The germline V and J ends were trimmed by 8 bases and 1 base, with 12 bases remaining between them. The CDR3 extends over 15 amino acids. The CDR3 DNA reads TGTGCCAGCCAGGGAAGGAGATCCTATAATTCACCCCTCCACTTT. Protein: CASQGRRSYNSPLHF.

Only one count was recorded for this clone. Here the CDR3 reads CASSRDVTNEKLFF. DNA of the CDR3: TGCGCCAGCAGCCGGGACGTCACTAATGAAAAACTGTTTTTT. The chain carries TRBV5-1 and TRBJ1-4; weak D call: TRBD1 (5 bases). The V gene's germline CDR1 is SGHRS and CDR2 YFSETQ. The CDR3 spans 14 residues. The germline V and J ends were trimmed by 4 bases and 2 bases, with 9 bases remaining between them.

The genes are TRBV27 and TRBJ2-2, with D perhaps assigned TRBD1 or TRBD2 (5 bases each). The CDR3 length is 17 residues. V gave up 0 bases and J gave up 4 bases, with 15 bases separating them. CDR1 MNHEY and CDR2 SMNVEV come from the germline V gene (reference sequence). The CDR3 reads CASSLSFRDLGTGELFF. The DNA of the CDR3 is TGTGCCAGCAGTTTATCGTTCAGGGACCTTGGCACCGGGGAGCTGTTTTTT.

As DNA, the CDR3 is TGTGCCAGCTCATCTACTAGCGGGGGGCCCAATGAGCAGTTCTTC. Protein sequence: CASSSTSGGPNEQFF. The genes are TRBV18 and TRBJ2-1; 12 bases align to TRBD2. The V and J ends lost 5 bases and 6 bases, in that order; junction bases with no gene match: 5. CDR1 is KGHSH, CDR2 LQKENI, per germline. This CDR3 has 15 residues.

The V call is TRBV5-6, the J call TRBJ2-7, with D possibly matching TRBD1 (5 bases). Germline V gene data show CDR1 as SGHDT and CDR2 as YYEEEE. Trimming removed 0 bases at V and 0 bases at J, with 16 bases between. The CDR3 runs to 17 residues. Here the CDR3 DNA reads TGTGCCAGCAGCTTGGAGATTAGACAGACCGTCTCCTACGAGCAGTACTTC. It codes for CASSLEIRQTVSYEQYF.

This clone was detected once. The chain carries TRBV4-1 and TRBJ2-4; D gene unclear. V was trimmed by 3 bases and J by 7 bases, leaving 10 bases between them. Per the germline V gene, CDR1 is MGHRA and CDR2 is YSYEKL. This CDR3 contains 13 residues. The DNA for the CDR3 is TGCGCCAGCAGCCACCAATCTAGGAACATTCAGTACTTC. Translation gives CASSHQSRNIQYF.

This chain connects TRBV15 to TRBJ2-5; tentative D call: TRBD2 (5 bases). Trimming took off 1 base at V and 5 bases at J, with 11 bases between the two ends. Germline loops: CDR1 LNHNV, CDR2 YYDKDF (reference sequence). The CDR3 totals 14 residues. This chain's CDR3 is CATSRAPSGETQYF. DNA of the CDR3: TGTGCCACCAGCAGAGCTCCGTCGGGGGAGACCCAGTACTTC.

The rearrangement joins TRBV24-1 to TRBJ2-7; D uncertain. V lost 0 bases and J 5 bases, leaving 10 bases between the germline ends. The CDR3 length is 14 residues. Germline V lookup: CDR1 KGHDR, CDR2 SFDVKD. CDR3 in DNA: TGTGCCACCAGTGATTTGAGCGCAGGTAACGAGCAGTACTTC. Translating gives CATSDLSAGNEQYF.

The V gene is TRBV10-3, the J gene TRBJ2-1; 7 bases map to TRBD1. Germline V lookup: CDR1 ENHRY, CDR2 SYGVKD. V lost 6 bases and J lost 5; bases outside the gene matches: 7. The CDR3 runs to 14 residues. The CDR3 DNA is TGTGCCATCAGGCCGACAGGGTTTGACAATGAGCAGTTCTTC. Translation gives CAIRPTGFDNEQFF.

The chain uses TRBV29-1 and TRBJ1-1, with D possibly TRBD1 on 6 matching bases. The CDR3 contains 14 residues. V lost 6 bases to trimming and J lost 10 bases, with 24 bases between them. From germline, CDR1 is SQVTM and CDR2 ANQGSEA. CDR3 sequence: CSVAKGEPRDIAFF. The DNA for the CDR3 is TGCAGCGTCGCCAAAGGAGAGCCCCGGGACATAGCTTTCTTT.

The chain couples TRBV6-1 to TRBJ1-2, with D perhaps TRBD1 (5 bases). V was trimmed by 1 base and J by 7 bases, leaving 16 bases between them. The CDR3 covers 15 residues. Germline-derived CDR1 and CDR2 are MNHNS and SASEGT. The DNA for the CDR3 is TGTGCCAGCAGTGAAGAGGGTGGGGGTGGAAGTGGCTACACCTTC. This encodes CASSEEGGGGSGYTF.

This rearrangement joins TRBV5-1 to TRBJ1-6; D is unclear. V lost 1 base and J lost 7, with 15 bases in between. The CDR3 spans 16 residues. Germline-derived CDR1 and CDR2 are SGHRS and YFSETQ. The CDR3 nucleotides are TGCGCCAGCAGCTTGCGGGAGATAAACGAAAATTCACCCCTCCACTTT. Amino acid sequence: CASSLREINENSPLHF. The whole variable domain, filled in from reference TRBV5-1 and TRBJ1-6, reads KAGVTQTPRYLIKTRGQQVTLSCSPISGHRSVSWYQQTPGQGLQFLFEYFSETQRNKGNFPGRFSGRQFSNSRSEMNVSTLELGDSALYLCASSLREINENSPLHFGNGTRLTVT.

This clone was observed a single time. The chain employs TRBV6-6 and TRBJ1-4, with a weak D call TRBD1 (6 bases). V lost 5 bases to trimming and J lost 7 bases, with 14 bases between them. This CDR3 is 14 amino acids long. Germline values: CDR1 MNHNY, CDR2 SVGAGI (reference sequence). Here the CDR3 DNA reads TGTGCCAGCAGTCCGACGGGGGGCGGTGAAAAACTGTTTTTT. Protein: CASSPTGGGEKLFF.

V and J are TRBV2 and TRBJ1-4; no firm D call. CDR3 length: 13 residues. Germline V CDR1 and CDR2: SNHLY, FYNNEI. Trimming took off 0 bases at V and 10 bases at J, with 9 bases between the two ends. The CDR3 nucleotides are TGTGCCAGCAGTGAAGCAAACGGAGGAAAACTGTTTTTT. It codes for CASSEANGGKLFF.

V is TRBV3-1 (or the pseudogene TRBV3-2) and J is TRBJ2-3; 10 nucleotides match TRBD2. The V gene's germline CDR1 is LGHDT and CDR2 YNNKEL (reference sequence). There are 17 residues in the CDR3. After removal of 0 bases from V and 2 bases from J, the junction contained 5 bases not matched to a gene. The CDR3 DNA reads TGTGCCAGCAGCCAAGAACTAGCGGGACACCCCACAGATACGCAGTATTTT. This encodes CASSQELAGHPTDTQYF.

The chain recombines TRBV28 with TRBJ1-2; D possibly corresponds to TRBD1 (5 bases). The germline V gene has CDR1 MDHEN and CDR2 SYDVKM. The length of the CDR3 is 9 residues. V lost 9 bases, J lost 7 bases, and 6 bases lay in between. The CDR3 protein is CASGGGYTF. As DNA, the CDR3 is TGTGCCAGTGGGGGTGGCTACACCTTC.

The CDR3 nucleotides read TGTGCCAGCAGCCCCACGAACCCTCCCTACGAGCAGTACTTC. Encoded protein: CASSPTNPPYEQYF. V gene TRBV14 combines with J gene TRBJ2-7; D uncertain. From germline, CDR1 is SGHDN and CDR2 FVKESK. The V end lost 4 bases, the J end lost 2 bases, and 12 bases lay between the germline ends. There are 14 residues in the CDR3.

The chain recombines TRBV7-7 with TRBJ2-2; D call uncertain. Trimming took off 0 bases at V and 5 bases at J, with 16 bases between the two ends. Germline V CDR1 and CDR2: SSHAT, FNYEAQ (reference sequence). The CDR3 is made up of 17 amino acids. This CDR3 reads CASSLAAGPLGTGELFF. DNA for the CDR3: TGTGCCAGCAGCTTAGCGGCCGGGCCTCTAGGGACCGGGGAGCTGTTTTTT.